These T cell receptor beta chains were read from a single sample in a study of T cell repertoires in cytomegalovirus infection. Antigen specificity for these receptors is unknown. TCRdb used MiXCR to reprocess the reads, holding one entry per CDR3 protein. The profile shows around 770,000 distinct CDR3 sequences, under 35% of them singletons. Source: cultured CD8+ T cells from PBMCs, taken from culture after CMV antigen stimulation. The receptors here all came from a human donor in good health (CMV status not recorded). Some clones in this sample may be carry-over from other donors' samples. Both conserved end residues are part of each CDR3. The D gene is left open where the match is weak. Some rows mark clone size as missing; the rest say once, few, many or name a class of expanded clone.

>TRBJ2-5|TRBD2|-|TRBV7-6
CASSLGTSGGMQETQYF
TGTGCCAGCAGCTTAGGGACTAGCGGGGGGATGCAAGAGACCCAGTACTTC
>TRBJ2-1|-|few|TRBV4-1
CASSQEFLLPNEQFF
TGCGCCAGCAGCCAAGAATTTCTACTCCCCAATGAGCAGTTCTTC
>TRBJ2-2|-|-|TRBV24-1
CATRGKGDTGELFF
TGTGCCACGCGGGGAAAGGGAGACACCGGGGAGCTGTTTTTT
>TRBJ1-2|-|few|TRBV24-1
CATRDLRGGYTF
TGTGCCACCAGGGACTTGAGGGGAGGCTACACCTTC
>TRBJ2-3|-|-|TRBV12-3/TRBV12-4
CASSLGTGAPVDTQYF
TGTGCCAGCAGTTTAGGGACGGGGGCGCCTGTGGATACGCAGTATTTT
>TRBJ1-1|TRBD1|few|TRBV19
CASERQGMNTEAFF
TGTGCCAGTGAAAGACAGGGCATGAACACTGAAGCTTTCTTT
>TRBJ2-6|TRBD1|-|TRBV27
CASSSYGTGIFSGANVLTF
TGTGCCAGCAGTTCGTACGGGACAGGGATTTTTTCTGGGGCCAACGTCCTGACTTTC
>TRBJ1-6|TRBD1|many|TRBV7-6
CASSRTQGSSYNSPLHF
TGTGCCAGCAGCCGGACACAGGGGAGCTCCTATAATTCACCCCTCCACTTT
>TRBJ2-7|-|-|TRBV5-1
CASSLVRPSYEQYF
TGCGCCAGCAGCTTGGTCAGGCCTTCCTACGAGCAGTACTTC
>TRBJ1-6|-|-|TRBV7-9
CASSSSGTRNSPLHF
TGTGCCAGCAGCTCGTCAGGTACCCGAAATTCACCCCTCCACTTT
>TRBJ2-7|-|-|TRBV6-2/TRBV6-3
CASSYSTQRNEQYF
TGTGCCAGCAGTTACTCGACCCAACGGAACGAGCAGTACTTC
>TRBJ1-2|-|many|TRBV6-1
CASSEVEQGLRYGYTF
TGTGCCAGCAGTGAGGTCGAACAGGGTTTACGCTATGGCTACACCTTC
>TRBJ2-5|TRBD1|-|TRBV5-5
CASSLFRSGQGFQETQYF
TGTGCCAGCAGCTTGTTCCGGTCGGGACAGGGGTTCCAAGAGACCCAGTACTTC
>TRBJ2-3|TRBD2|-|TRBV5-4
CASSFLAGATDTQYF
TGTGCCAGCAGCTTCTTAGCGGGGGCCACAGATACGCAGTATTTT
>TRBJ2-3|TRBD2|-|TRBV12-3/TRBV12-4
CASSMNLGLAEGTDTQYF
TGTGCCAGCAGTATGAACCTTGGACTAGCGGAGGGCACAGATACGCAGTATTTT
>TRBJ2-5|TRBD2|-|TRBV7-9
CASTWGLAGQETQYF
TGTGCCAGCACCTGGGGCCTAGCGGGGCAAGAGACCCAGTACTTC
>TRBJ1-4|TRBD1|few|TRBV7-7
CASSPGGGTNEKLFF
TGTGCTAGCAGCCCAGGGGGGGGAACTAATGAAAAACTGTTTTTT
>TRBJ2-3|-|once|TRBV4-1
CASSQKLTADTQYF
TGCGCCAGCAGCCAAAAATTGACGGCAGATACGCAGTATTTT
>TRBJ1-1|-|-|TRBV25-1
CASRGSSMNTEAFF
TGTGCCAGCAGGGGCAGTAGCATGAACACTGAAGCTTTCTTT
>TRBJ1-1|-|few|TRBV15
CATSRTRHQVEAFF
TGTGCCACCAGCAGGACGAGACACCAAGTGGAAGCTTTCTTT
>TRBJ2-2|TRBD1|-|TRBV7-8
CASSLASRRQGRAGELFF
TGTGCCAGCAGCTTAGCGTCCAGGAGACAGGGGAGAGCCGGGGAGCTGTTTTTT
>TRBJ1-2|-|-|TRBV7-9
CASSLARVADYGYTF
TGTGCCAGCAGCTTAGCGCGGGTGGCAGACTATGGCTACACCTTC
>TRBJ2-1|TRBD1|-|TRBV6-2/TRBV6-3
CASSPTGDFYNEQFF
TGTGCCAGCAGTCCCACAGGGGATTTCTACAATGAGCAGTTCTTC
>TRBJ1-2|-|-|TRBV5-8
CASNRQESYVGYTF
TGTGCCAGCAACCGACAGGAGAGCTACGTGGGCTACACCTTC
>TRBJ2-1|-|few|TRBV7-9
CASTQRSGAKIEQFF
TGTGCCAGCACTCAACGGTCCGGGGCCAAGATTGAGCAGTTCTTC
>TRBJ1-1|-|-|TRBV12-3/TRBV12-4
CASNPELMNTEAFF
TGTGCCAGCAACCCAGAGCTCATGAACACTGAAGCTTTCTTT
>TRBJ1-2|-|-|TRBV4-3
CASSPPLAATSDYGYTF
TGCGCCAGCAGCCCGCCCCTGGCAGCTACTAGTGACTATGGCTACACCTTC
>TRBJ1-2|-|-|TRBV7-9
CASSLDRLYGYTF
TGTGCCAGCAGCTTGGACCGTTTGTATGGCTACACCTTC
>TRBJ1-4|TRBD1|-|TRBV13
CASRLTALQGLREKLFF
TGTGCCAGCAGACTTACCGCCTTACAGGGGTTGCGGGAAAAACTGTTTTTT
>TRBJ2-5|-|-|TRBV7-3
CASSLRLETQYF
TGTGCCAGCAGCTTACGACTGGAGACCCAGTACTTC
>TRBJ1-2|-|-|TRBV7-2
CASSLEVQLVYGYTF
TGTGCCAGCAGCTTAGAGGTACAGCTAGTCTATGGCTACACCTTC